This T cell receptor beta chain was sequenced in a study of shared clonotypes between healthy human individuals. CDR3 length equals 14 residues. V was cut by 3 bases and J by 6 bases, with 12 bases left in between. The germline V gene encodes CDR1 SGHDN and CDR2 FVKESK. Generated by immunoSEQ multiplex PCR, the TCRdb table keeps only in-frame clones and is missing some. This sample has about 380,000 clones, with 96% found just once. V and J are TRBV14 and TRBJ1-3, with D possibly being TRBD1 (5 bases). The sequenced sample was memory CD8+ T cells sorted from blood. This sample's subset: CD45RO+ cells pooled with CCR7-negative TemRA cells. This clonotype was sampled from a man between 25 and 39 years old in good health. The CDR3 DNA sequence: TGTGCCAGCAGCCAGCCGGGACGGACAAACACCATATATTTT. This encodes CASSQPGRTNTIYF.